The 10 T cell receptor beta chains listed next were all sequenced from one sample in a study of T cells in Graves' hyperthyroidism and ophthalmopathy. Amplified TCR beta CDR3 regions came from RNA transcripts. Using the HTBI primer set, a first-round RT-PCR was run on the TCR CDR3. One entry per CDR3 protein, called by TCRdb with MiXCR from the multiplex PCR reads. The table shows under 450,000 distinct CDR3 sequences, with approximately 13% occurring only once. The sequenced sample was blood. Receptors were obtained from a man aged 30 to 39 with Graves' hyperthyroidism that later progressed to Graves' ophthalmopathy.

The chain links TRBV9 to TRBJ2-3; perhaps TRBD1 as D (5 bases). The length of the CDR3 is 14 residues. From germline, CDR1 is SGDLS and CDR2 YYNGEE. Trimming took 0 bases from V and 4 from J, leaving 9 bases between them. CDR3 nucleotide sequence: TGTGCCAGCAGCGTAGGGGGCCTCCCAGATACGCAGTATTTT. It is translated as CASSVGGLPDTQYF.

This clonotype was observed a few times. The J gene is TRBJ2-5, the V gene TRBV7-8; 8 positions agree with TRBD1. The trim removed 4 bases at V and 5 bases at J, leaving 9 bases unmatched. This CDR3 spans 15 amino acids. The germline CDR1 and CDR2 sequences are SGHVS and FQNEAQ. Written as DNA, the CDR3 is TGTGCCAGCAGCTCATCCCCGACAGGGGTTGAGACCCAGTACTTC. It specifies CASSSSPTGVETQYF.

The V and J genes are TRBV19 and TRBJ1-4; 8 bases align to TRBD1. The CDR3 length is 16 residues. Germline assignment: CDR1 LNHDA and CDR2 SQIVND (reference sequence). Trimming cost V 6 bases and J 2 bases; bases outside gene matches: 8. As DNA, the CDR3 is TGTGCCAGTAGCTGGACAGGGCCAAGCACTAATGAAAAACTGTTTTTT. This encodes CASSWTGPSTNEKLFF.

V and J are TRBV14 and TRBJ1-2; unclear D gene. CDR1 is SGHDN and CDR2 is FVKESK in the germline V gene. CDR3 length equals 14 residues. The ends were cut back, 1 base at V and 4 bases at J, with 10 bases in the middle. The CDR3 loop is CASSQARIGYGYTF. The DNA of the CDR3 is TGTGCCAGCAGCCAAGCACGGATCGGCTATGGCTACACCTTC.

The chain combines TRBV9 with TRBJ1-2, with D possibly being TRBD1 (6 bases). Looked up from germline, CDR1 is SGDLS and CDR2 is YYNGEE. CDR3 length equals 12 residues. V lost 4 bases to trimming and J lost 8 bases, with 12 bases between them. In DNA form, the CDR3 reads TGTGCCAGCAGCACGTCAGGGGTCGGCTACACCTTC. This encodes CASSTSGVGYTF.

A word on this clonotype: A much larger clone lies one base from this, so it may be a read error. This chain links TRBV7-6 with TRBJ2-1; maybe TRBD2 (5 bases). Germline loops: CDR1 SGHVS, CDR2 FNYEAQ. Trimming took 3 bases from V and 0 from J, leaving 12 bases between them. The CDR3 extends over 16 amino acids. The CDR3 loop is CASSLNPEDSYNEQFF. CDR3 DNA: TGTGCCAGCAGCTTGAACCCGGAGGACTCCTACAATGAGCAGTTCTTC.

This clonotype was picked up a small number of times. This sequence joins TRBV5-1 and TRBJ1-3, with TRBD1 as a possible D gene (6 bases). The CDR3 contains 15 residues. Trimming removed 1 base from V and 0 bases from J, with 8 bases in between. CDR1 and CDR2 (germline): SGHRS, YFSETQ. For the CDR3, the DNA is TGCGCCAGCAGCTTGCAGGGGAGCTCTGGAAACACCATATATTTT. Translation gives CASSLQGSSGNTIYF.

This clonotype has ten or more counts. This chain joins TRBV12-3 or TRBV12-4 and TRBJ2-1, with D perhaps assigned TRBD1 or TRBD2 (6 bases each). The CDR3 consists of 14 residues. The V gene lost 10 bases and the J gene lost 0 bases, with 13 bases spanning the gap. CDR3 DNA: TGTGCCATCGGAGGGGGTAACTCCTACAATGAGCAGTTCTTC. Amino acids: CAIGGGNSYNEQFF.

This clonotype showed up many times. J is TRBJ2-5 and V is TRBV28; D gene ambiguous. The V end lost 0 bases, the J end lost 3 bases, and 2 bases lay between the germline ends. CDR1 is MDHEN, CDR2 SYDVKM, per germline. CDR3 length equals 12 residues. DNA of the CDR3: TGTGCCAGCAGTTTATGGGAAGAGACCCAGTACTTC. It is translated as CASSLWEETQYF.

This clonotype has ten or more counts. CDR3 nucleotides: TGTGCTAGTGAAGAGGGGGCCGGAGCTAACTATGGCTACACCTTC. This codes for CASEEGAGANYGYTF. The chain combines TRBV12-5 with TRBJ1-2; 7 bases are shared with TRBD1. The CDR3 is 15 amino acids. Germline values: CDR1 LGHNT, CDR2 FRNRAP. V shed 7 bases, J shed 0 bases, and the junction held 8 bases outside the gene matches.